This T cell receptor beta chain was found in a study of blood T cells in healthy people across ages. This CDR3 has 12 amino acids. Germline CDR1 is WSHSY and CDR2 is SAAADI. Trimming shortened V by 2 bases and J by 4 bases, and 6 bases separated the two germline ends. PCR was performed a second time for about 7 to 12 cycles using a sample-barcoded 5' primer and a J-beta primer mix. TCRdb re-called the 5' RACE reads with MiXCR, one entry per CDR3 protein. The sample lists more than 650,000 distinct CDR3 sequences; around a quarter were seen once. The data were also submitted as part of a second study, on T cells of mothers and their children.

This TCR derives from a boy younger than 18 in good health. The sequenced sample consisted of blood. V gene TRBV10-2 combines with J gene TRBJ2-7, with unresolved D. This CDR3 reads CASSEMEYEQYF. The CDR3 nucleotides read TGCGCCAGCAGTGAGATGGAGTACGAGCAGTACTTC.